This T cell receptor (beta chain) was sequenced for a study of blood T cell repertoires in COVID-19. Assay used: immunoSEQ multiplex PCR; TCRdb lists only in-frame clones, some missing. This table has about 45,000 clones, 86% appearing once. V was cut by 4 bases and J by 3 bases, with 22 bases left in between. Germline CDR1 and CDR2: SEHNR and FQNEAQ (reference sequence). CDR3 length: 17 residues. This sequence originates from a human donor in a cohort sampled during active COVID-19. The sequenced sample consisted of peripheral blood. The V call is TRBV7-9, the J call TRBJ2-7; TRBD1 is a possible D gene (6 bases). CDR3 loop: CASSSSVRRDTLYEQYF. CDR3 nucleotide sequence: TGTGCCAGCAGCTCATCTGTCCGCCGGGACACCCTCTACGAGCAGTACTTC.